This T cell receptor (beta chain) was sequenced in a study of CD8 T cells in Susac syndrome. This clonotype has a single count. Trimming pared 2 bases from V and 6 bases from J, leaving 8 bases between. The CDR3 length is 14 residues. Germline V gene sequence: CDR1 MNHEY, CDR2 SMNVEV (reference sequence). cDNA came from around 0.54 to 1 ug RNA primed by random hexamers. MiXCR, run by TCRdb on the immunoSEQ multiplex PCR reads, gives a single entry per CDR3 protein. The sample holds about 150,000 distinct CDR3 sequences; 85% to 95% are singletons and the top ten take over 0.2%. The study used treatment-naive patients who had stable or active relapsing-remitting disease as multiple sclerosis controls.

The clonotype was recovered from a human donor with multiple sclerosis. The chain links TRBV27 to TRBJ1-6; D gene unclear. Material for sequencing was CD8+ T cells from PBMCs. The CDR3 coding sequence is TGTGCCAGCAGTTTAAATGCTATTAATTCACCCCTCCACTTT. Protein sequence: CASSLNAINSPLHF.